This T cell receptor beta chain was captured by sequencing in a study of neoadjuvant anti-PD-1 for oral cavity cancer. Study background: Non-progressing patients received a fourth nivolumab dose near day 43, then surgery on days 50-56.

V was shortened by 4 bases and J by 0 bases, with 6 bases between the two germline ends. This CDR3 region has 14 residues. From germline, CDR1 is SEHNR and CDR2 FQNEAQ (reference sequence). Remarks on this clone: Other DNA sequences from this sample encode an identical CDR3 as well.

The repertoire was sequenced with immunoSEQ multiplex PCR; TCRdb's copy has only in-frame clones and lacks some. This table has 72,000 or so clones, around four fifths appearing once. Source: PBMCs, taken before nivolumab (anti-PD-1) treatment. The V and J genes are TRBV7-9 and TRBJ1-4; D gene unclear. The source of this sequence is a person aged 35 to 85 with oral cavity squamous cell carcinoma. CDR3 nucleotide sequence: TGTGCCAGCAGCTCCAGTGCAACTAATGAAAAACTGTTTTTT. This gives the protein CASSSSATNEKLFF.